This record concerns one T cell receptor (beta chain) sequence. V lost 3 bases, J lost 8 bases, and 8 bases lay in between. CDR1 and CDR2 from the germline V gene are LNHDA and SQIVND (reference sequence). This CDR3 is 13 amino acids long. TCRdb's table, derived via immunoSEQ multiplex PCR, lists solely in-frame clones and lacks some. The sample records roughly 27,000 clones, 65% to 85% being singletons. This sample was taken from a study of preoperative IRX-2 immunotherapy in early breast cancer. Regarding treatment: preoperative locoregional IRX-2 cytokine immunotherapy. Patients received preoperative, locoregional IRX-2 cytokine immunotherapy in a phase Ib study.

This sequence was found in a human donor with breast cancer. Sampling took place from a patient treated with IRX-2 immunotherapy. The chain has TRBV19 and TRBJ1-6; D is ambiguous. The DNA for the CDR3 is TGTGCCAGTAGTATTTTTCCCCATTCACCCCTCCACTTT. Amino acids: CASSIFPHSPLHF.